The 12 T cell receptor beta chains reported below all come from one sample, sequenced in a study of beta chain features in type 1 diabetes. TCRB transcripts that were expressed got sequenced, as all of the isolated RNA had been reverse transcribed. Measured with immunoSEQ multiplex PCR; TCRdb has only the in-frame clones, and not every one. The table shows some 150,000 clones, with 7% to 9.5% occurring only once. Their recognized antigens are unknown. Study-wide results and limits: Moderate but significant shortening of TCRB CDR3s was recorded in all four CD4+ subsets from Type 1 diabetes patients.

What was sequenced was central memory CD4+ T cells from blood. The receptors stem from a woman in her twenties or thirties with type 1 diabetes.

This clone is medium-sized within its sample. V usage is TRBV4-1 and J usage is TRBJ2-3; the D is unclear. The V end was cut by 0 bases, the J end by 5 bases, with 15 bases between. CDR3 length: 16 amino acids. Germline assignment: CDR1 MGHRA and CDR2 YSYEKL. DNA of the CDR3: TGCGCCAGCAGCCAAGATTACGTCTCCAGAGGAGATACGCAGTATTTT. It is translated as CASSQDYVSRGDTQYF.

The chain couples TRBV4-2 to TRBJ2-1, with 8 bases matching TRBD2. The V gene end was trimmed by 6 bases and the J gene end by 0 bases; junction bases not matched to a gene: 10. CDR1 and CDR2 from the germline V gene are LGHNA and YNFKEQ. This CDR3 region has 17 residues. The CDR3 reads CASSPRWREDSYNEQFF. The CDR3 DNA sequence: TGTGCCAGCAGTCCCAGGTGGCGGGAGGACTCCTACAATGAGCAGTTCTTC.

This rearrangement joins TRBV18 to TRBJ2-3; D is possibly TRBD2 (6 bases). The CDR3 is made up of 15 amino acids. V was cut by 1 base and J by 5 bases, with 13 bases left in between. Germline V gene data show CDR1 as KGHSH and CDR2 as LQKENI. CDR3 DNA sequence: TGTGCCAGCTCACCACTGGGAGGCAGAGAAGATACGCAGTATTTT. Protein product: CASSPLGGREDTQYF.

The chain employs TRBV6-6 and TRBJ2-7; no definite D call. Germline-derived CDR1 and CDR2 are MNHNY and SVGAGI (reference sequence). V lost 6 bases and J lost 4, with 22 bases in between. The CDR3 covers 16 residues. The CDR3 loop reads CASSPDFTPYIYEQYF. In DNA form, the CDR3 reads TGTGCCAGCAGCCCCGACTTCACTCCCTACATTTACGAGCAGTACTTC.

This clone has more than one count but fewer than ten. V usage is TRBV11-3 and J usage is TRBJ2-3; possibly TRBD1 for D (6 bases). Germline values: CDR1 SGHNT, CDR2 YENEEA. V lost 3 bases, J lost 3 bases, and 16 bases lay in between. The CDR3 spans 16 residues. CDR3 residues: CASSFEGESVTDTQYF. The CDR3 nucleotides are TGTGCCAGCAGCTTCGAGGGGGAGAGCGTGACAGATACGCAGTATTTT.

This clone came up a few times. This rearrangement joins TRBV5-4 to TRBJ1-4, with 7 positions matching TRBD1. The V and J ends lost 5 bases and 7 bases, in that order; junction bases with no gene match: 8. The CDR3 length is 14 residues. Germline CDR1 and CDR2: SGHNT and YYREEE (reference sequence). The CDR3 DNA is TGTGCCAGCAGAGCCACAGGGGTCAGTGAAAAACTGTTTTTT. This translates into CASRATGVSEKLFF. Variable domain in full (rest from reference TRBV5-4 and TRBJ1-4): ETGVTQSPTHLIKTRGQQVTLRCSSQSGHNTVSWYQQALGQGPQFIFQYYREEENGRGNFPPRFSGLQFPNYSSELNVNALELDDSALYLCASRATGVSEKLFFGSGTQLSVL.

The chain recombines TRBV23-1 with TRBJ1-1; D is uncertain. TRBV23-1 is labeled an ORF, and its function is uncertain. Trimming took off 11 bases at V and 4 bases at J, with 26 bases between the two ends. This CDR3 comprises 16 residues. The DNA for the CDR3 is TGCGCCCCGCACAGTCGCGACCCCCGTCTGGGCACTGAAGCTTTCTTT. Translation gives CAPHSRDPRLGTEAFF.

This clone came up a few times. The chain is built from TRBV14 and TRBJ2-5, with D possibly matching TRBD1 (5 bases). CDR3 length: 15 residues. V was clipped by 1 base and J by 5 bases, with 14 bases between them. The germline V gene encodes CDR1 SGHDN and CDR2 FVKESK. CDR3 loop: CASSQVGQVGETQYF. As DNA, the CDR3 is TGTGCCAGCAGCCAAGTGGGGCAGGTTGGGGAGACCCAGTACTTC.

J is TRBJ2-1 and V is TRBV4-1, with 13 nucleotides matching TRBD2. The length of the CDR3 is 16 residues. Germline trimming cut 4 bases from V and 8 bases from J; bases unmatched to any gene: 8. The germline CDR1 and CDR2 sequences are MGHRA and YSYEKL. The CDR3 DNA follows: TGCGCCAGCAGCCGGGACCCGGGACTAGCGGGATATGAGCAGTTCTTC. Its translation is CASSRDPGLAGYEQFF.

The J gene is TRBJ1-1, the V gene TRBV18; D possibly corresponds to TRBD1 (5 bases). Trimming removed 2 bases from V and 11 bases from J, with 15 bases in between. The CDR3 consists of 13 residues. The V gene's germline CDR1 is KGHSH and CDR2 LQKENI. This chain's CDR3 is CASSPDRRTWAFF. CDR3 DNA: TGTGCCAGCTCACCAGACCGGCGGACATGGGCTTTCTTT.

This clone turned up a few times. This chain's CDR3 is CAWSTGIITDTQYF. CDR3 DNA: TGTGCCTGGAGCACGGGGATAATCACAGATACGCAGTATTTT. V and J are TRBV30 and TRBJ2-3; TRBD2 is a possible D gene (5 bases). The CDR3 contains 14 residues. Germline V gene sequence: CDR1 GTSNPN, CDR2 SVGIG (reference sequence). The germline V and J ends were trimmed by 3 bases and 2 bases, with 12 bases remaining between them.

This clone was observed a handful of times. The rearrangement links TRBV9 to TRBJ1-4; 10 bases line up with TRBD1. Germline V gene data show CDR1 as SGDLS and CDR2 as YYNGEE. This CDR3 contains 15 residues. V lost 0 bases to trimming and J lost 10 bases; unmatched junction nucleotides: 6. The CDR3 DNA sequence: TGTGCCAGCAGCGTAGGAGGACAGGGGGAGAGAAAACTGTTTTTT. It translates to CASSVGGQGERKLFF.